The text below deals with one TCR beta chain. Antigen: not known. High-throughput TCR beta sequencing covered peripheral CD8+ and CD4+ T cells. Both CD4+ and CD8+ T cells were negatively isolated, and TEMRA cells underwent FACS enrichment. The CDR3 spans 12 residues. Germline CDR1 and CDR2: SQVTM and ANQGSEA. Trimming shortened V by 3 bases and J by 5 bases, and 10 bases separated the two germline ends. These data originate in a study of CD8 T cells in Susac syndrome. Study outcomes and limitations: TCR sequencing and HLA analysis covered a relatively small number of individuals.

About 0.5 to 1 ug RNA was reverse transcribed with random hexamers. The amplification used immunoSEQ multiplex PCR on TCR beta CDR3; it spanned 54 Vbeta and 13 Jbeta. TCRdb redid the calling of the immunoSEQ multiplex PCR reads with MiXCR, one entry per CDR3 protein. This table has about 130,000 distinct CDR3 sequences, approximately 94% appearing once. The clonotype originates from a human donor with multiple sclerosis. Input material: CD4+ T cells from PBMCs. The gene calls are TRBV29-1 and TRBJ1-2; perhaps TRBD1 as D (5 bases). The CDR3 DNA reads TGCAGCGTTGACGGGACTCAGTATGGCTACACCTTC. Translation gives CSVDGTQYGYTF.